This is a list of T cell receptor beta chains from one sample in a study of shared clonotypes between healthy human individuals. Clones were sequenced by immunoSEQ multiplex PCR, and TCRdb holds only the in-frame ones, with some missing. This table holds millions of clones, approximately 94% found once. The sequencing sample was made of naive CD8+ T cells from PBMCs. These receptors originate from a man aged 18 to 30 in good health. Some clones in this sample may be carry-over from other donors' samples. Both conserved end residues are part of each CDR3. Each record gives: clone size, D gene, V gene, J gene, CDR3 DNA, CDR3 protein. D genes are given only for firm matches. Not every row has a clone size; where given, it reads once, few, many or a size class.

once	.	TRBV4-3	TRBJ1-2	TGCGCCAGCAGCCAAGATAGGACACATAACTATGGCTACACCTTC	CASSQDRTHNYGYTF
once	TRBD1	TRBV10-3	TRBJ2-1	TGTGCCATCAGTGAGCCCAAGGACAGGGAGGCCTACAATGAGCAGTTCTTC	CAISEPKDREAYNEQFF
.	.	TRBV5-1	TRBJ1-4	TGCGCCAGCAGCTTGAAGGCAACTAATGAAAAACTGTTTTTT	CASSLKATNEKLFF
few	.	TRBV28	TRBJ1-5	TGTGCCAGCAGTTATAGTGGTCAGCCCCAGCATTTT	CASSYSGQPQHF
.	.	TRBV29-1	TRBJ2-7	TGCGCCGGGGGAGGGGGTGCTTACGAGCAGTACTTC	CAGGGGAYEQYF
.	.	TRBV2	TRBJ1-3	TGTGCCAGCAGCGAGGGGTGGAGGCCTGGAAACACCATATATTTT	CASSEGWRPGNTIYF
.	.	TRBV5-6	TRBJ2-2	TGTGCCAGCAGCTTGGCGGGACAGAACACCGGGGAGCTGTTTTTT	CASSLAGQNTGELFF
.	TRBD2	TRBV27	TRBJ2-7	TGTGCCAGCAGCCCTGGAGTAGCGGGAGATGGCTACGAGCAGTACTTC	CASSPGVAGDGYEQYF
.	TRBD2	TRBV27	TRBJ2-7	TGTGCCAGCAGTCCCCTTCTAGCGGGAGGGCTAAGCGAGCAGTACTTC	CASSPLLAGGLSEQYF
.	TRBD2	TRBV10-3	TRBJ2-7	TGTGCCACGGGGGGAGAAATCGGGACCCACCCCCTCGAGCAGTACTTC	CATGGEIGTHPLEQYF
.	TRBD2	TRBV4-3	TRBJ2-3	TGCGCCAGCAGCCAAGGAGTGGGGGGGATGGGTAGCAGGTTAGGCACAGATACGCAGTATTTT	CASSQGVGGMGSRLGTDTQYF
.	.	TRBV28	TRBJ1-2	TGTGCCAGCAATCCGACCGGGACACGGAGATTTACTAACTATGGCTACACCTTC	CASNPTGTRRFTNYGYTF
.	.	TRBV5-1	TRBJ1-5	TGCGCCAGGCCGAGGTTTCGTCTTGAACCAGGTCAGCCCCAGCATTTT	CARPRFRLEPGQPQHF
.	.	TRBV4-2	TRBJ1-5	TGTGCCAGCAGCCAAGAGCAGGGGTATAGCAATCAGCCCCAGCATTTT	CASSQEQGYSNQPQHF
.	.	TRBV7-8	TRBJ2-7	TGTGCCAGCAACTTACCCGACAGTTACGAGCAGTACTTC	CASNLPDSYEQYF
.	TRBD1	TRBV6-1	TRBJ1-1	TGTGCCAGCAGAACAGGGGGCTTGAACACTGAAGCTTTCTTT	CASRTGGLNTEAFF
.	.	TRBV7-2	TRBJ1-3	TGTGCCAGCAGCTGGGGGACGTCTGGGTCTGGAAACACCATATATTTT	CASSWGTSGSGNTIYF
.	TRBD2	TRBV5-4	TRBJ2-5	TGTGCCAGCAGCCGCACTAGCGGGAGCCTCCAAGAGACCCAGTACTTC	CASSRTSGSLQETQYF